A selection of T cell receptor beta chains follows, all from one sample in a study of T cell repertoires in cytomegalovirus infection. These TCRs' antigens remain unknown. MiXCR, run by TCRdb on the reads, gives a single entry per CDR3 protein. The table has fewer than 950,000 distinct CDR3 sequences, approximately 30% seen once. Source: cultured CD8+ T cells from PBMCs, taken from culture after CMV antigen stimulation. These receptors all stem from a human donor in good health (CMV status not recorded). Some clones in this sample may be carry-over from other donors' samples. CDR3s include the opening cysteine and the closing phenylalanine or tryptophan. A D gene is named only where the DNA matches it firmly. Only part of the rows carry a size: once, few, many, or a class if the clone is expanded.

CDR3 protein	CDR3 DNA	CDR3 length	J gene	D gene	clone size	V gene
CASSYSGGDTEAFF	TGTGCCAGCAGTTACTCCGGCGGTGACACTGAAGCTTTCTTT	14	TRBJ1-1	.	many	TRBV6-5
CASGLARGWEQYF	TGTGCTAGTGGTTTGGCACGTGGTTGGGAGCAGTACTTC	13	TRBJ2-7	.	.	TRBV12-5
CASSLWGTSGQETQYF	TGTGCCAGCAGTTTATGGGGGACTAGCGGCCAAGAGACCCAGTACTTC	16	TRBJ2-5	TRBD2	.	TRBV12-3/TRBV12-4
CASSLEALAKNIQYF	TGTGCCAGCAGCTTAGAGGCGTTGGCCAAAAACATTCAGTACTTC	15	TRBJ2-4	.	.	TRBV7-8
CASSLWTSGGPGETQYF	TGTGCCAGCAGCCTCTGGACTAGCGGGGGGCCGGGGGAGACCCAGTACTTC	17	TRBJ2-5	TRBD2	many	TRBV7-8
CASYLRPGQGEMNTEAFF	TGTGCCAGCTATCTACGACCGGGACAGGGGGAAATGAACACTGAAGCTTTCTTT	18	TRBJ1-1	TRBD1	few	TRBV2
CASSLPRRTGGYNEQFF	TGTGCCAGCAGCTTACCCCGTCGGACAGGGGGCTACAATGAGCAGTTCTTC	17	TRBJ2-1	TRBD1	few	TRBV7-9
CASRGGLTEAFF	TGTGCCAGTAGAGGGGGACTTACTGAAGCTTTCTTT	12	TRBJ1-1	.	.	TRBV19
CASSYPGTGYNEQFF	TGTGCCAGCAGTTATCCCGGGACAGGCTACAATGAGCAGTTCTTC	15	TRBJ2-1	TRBD1	once	TRBV6-5
CASSLTMYNEQFF	TGTGCCAGTAGCCTGACAATGTACAATGAGCAGTTCTTC	13	TRBJ2-1	.	.	TRBV19
CASSFGAFDEQYF	TGTGCCAGTAGTTTCGGGGCGTTTGACGAGCAGTACTTC	13	TRBJ2-7	.	.	TRBV19
CASSLEGLAKNIQYF	TGTGCCAGCAGCTTAGAGGGTTTAGCCAAAAACATTCAGTACTTC	15	TRBJ2-4	.	few	TRBV7-3
CASSLRGLGTDTQYF	TGTGCCAGCAGCTTAAGGGGGCTGGGCACAGATACGCAGTATTTT	15	TRBJ2-3	TRBD1	many	TRBV7-6
CASSSSYKGENIQYF	TGTGCCAGCAGCTCTTCTTATAAAGGCGAAAACATTCAGTACTTC	15	TRBJ2-4	.	.	TRBV2
CASSPPGRTTDTQYF	TGTGCCAGCAGCCCCCCGGGACGGACCACAGATACGCAGTATTTT	15	TRBJ2-3	.	.	TRBV7-9
CASSSLGQAQETQYF	TGTGCCAGCAGCTCACTAGGACAGGCACAAGAGACCCAGTACTTC	15	TRBJ2-5	TRBD1	.	TRBV7-3
CASSPRAGPNYNEQFF	TGTGCCAGCAGCCCCAGGGCGGGACCAAACTACAATGAGCAGTTCTTC	16	TRBJ2-1	.	.	TRBV7-9
CSAKGPTYNERFF	TGCAGTGCTAAGGGGCCGACCTACAATGAGCGGTTCTTC	13	TRBJ2-1	.	.	TRBV20-1
CASSYVYNSPLHF	TGTGCCAGCAGTTACGTATATAATTCACCCCTCCACTTT	13	TRBJ1-6	.	.	TRBV6-2/TRBV6-3
CASSESVGLNTEAFF	TGCGCCAGCAGTGAGTCCGTCGGCTTGAACACTGAAGCTTTCTTT	15	TRBJ1-1	.	.	TRBV10-1
CASSPPGQGVYGYTF	TGTGCCAGCTCACCACCGGGACAGGGGGTGTATGGCTACACCTTC	15	TRBJ1-2	TRBD1	.	TRBV18
CASSPQQGWSQHF	TGTGCCAGCAGCCCTCAACAGGGATGGTCCCAGCATTTT	13	TRBJ1-5	.	.	TRBV6-5
CASGWTSGGHYSEQFF	TGTGCCAGCGGCTGGACTAGCGGGGGGCATTACAGTGAGCAGTTCTTC	16	TRBJ2-1	TRBD2	.	TRBV6-2/TRBV6-3